This T cell receptor beta chain was found in a study of blood T cells in healthy people across ages. This clonotype was seen a few times. The use of a sample-barcoded 5' primer and a J-beta primer mix characterized a second PCR of about 7 to 12 cycles. TCRdb reanalysed the 5' RACE reads using MiXCR and keeps one entry per CDR3 protein. The data contain more than 1,000,000 distinct CDR3 sequences, under 30% of them singletons. This sample also appeared in a second study, on T cells of mothers and their children.

This clonotype originated in a girl under 10 years old in good health. Specimen: blood.

CDR3 loop: CASSPALESYYGYTF. CDR3 DNA: TGTGCCAGCAGCCCGGCCTTGGAAAGCTATTATGGCTACACCTTC. V usage is TRBV6-2 or TRBV6-3 and J usage is TRBJ1-2, with D unresolved. The CDR3 is made up of 15 amino acids. The germline V gene has CDR1 MNHEY and CDR2 SVGEGT. Trimming shortened V by 6 bases and J by 5 bases, and 19 bases separated the two germline ends.